Listed below are T cell receptor beta chains from one sample, sequenced in a study of T cells after yellow fever vaccination. TCRdb reanalysed the 5' RACE reads using MiXCR and keeps one entry per CDR3 protein. Of a few hundred thousand distinct CDR3 sequences listed, 17% are singletons. The sequences come from PBMCs, collected around 5 days after the first yellow fever vaccination. The origin of the receptors is a man between 18 and 35 years old who received the YFV17D yellow fever vaccine. Both conserved end residues are trimmed from each CDR3.

v_call: TRBV29-1; j_call: TRBJ2-1; cdr3_aa: SVELVPGQGSYNEQF
v_call: TRBV7-2; j_call: TRBJ1-6; cdr3_aa: ASSFRGADSPLH
v_call: TRBV5-1; j_call: TRBJ2-1; cdr3_aa: ASRALADTYNEQF
v_call: TRBV5-1; j_call: TRBJ1-6; cdr3_aa: ASSLNYRANSPLH
v_call: TRBV28; j_call: TRBJ2-1; cdr3_aa: ASSLSASEQF
v_call: TRBV4-2; j_call: TRBJ2-2; cdr3_aa: ASSQEVSVGELF
v_call: TRBV5-1; j_call: TRBJ1-4; cdr3_aa: ASSPGQIGEKLF
v_call: TRBV7-2; j_call: TRBJ1-2; cdr3_aa: ASSLVERGVYGYT
v_call: TRBV11-2; j_call: TRBJ2-7; cdr3_aa: ASSLVGLAYEQY
v_call: TRBV4-3; j_call: TRBJ1-4; cdr3_aa: ASSQDLGARGEKLF
v_call: TRBV12-3/TRBV12-4; j_call: TRBJ2-1; cdr3_aa: ASSLGHNNEQF
v_call: TRBV5-1; j_call: TRBJ1-1; cdr3_aa: ASTPDGRGGTEAF
v_call: TRBV5-1; j_call: TRBJ2-3; cdr3_aa: ASHSRAHTDTQY
v_call: TRBV6-1; j_call: TRBJ2-1; cdr3_aa: ASRGTSGDNEQF
v_call: TRBV20-1; j_call: TRBJ2-7; cdr3_aa: SAPAGSKRGGLYEQY
v_call: TRBV12-3/TRBV12-4; j_call: TRBJ1-4; cdr3_aa: ASTQRGAATNEKLF
v_call: TRBV7-2; j_call: TRBJ2-2; cdr3_aa: ASSLPGGGTGELF
v_call: TRBV5-4; j_call: TRBJ2-3; cdr3_aa: ASSTTTGVDTQY